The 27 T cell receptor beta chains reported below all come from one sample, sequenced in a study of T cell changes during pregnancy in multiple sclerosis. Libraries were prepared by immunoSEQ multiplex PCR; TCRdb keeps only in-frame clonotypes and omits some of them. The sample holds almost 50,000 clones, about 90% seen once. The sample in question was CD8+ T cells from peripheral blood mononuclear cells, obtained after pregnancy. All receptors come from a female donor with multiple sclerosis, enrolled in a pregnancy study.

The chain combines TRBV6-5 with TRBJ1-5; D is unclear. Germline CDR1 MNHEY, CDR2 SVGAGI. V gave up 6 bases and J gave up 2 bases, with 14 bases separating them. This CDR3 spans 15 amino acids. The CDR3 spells CASSSTPAGNQPQHF. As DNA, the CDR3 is TGTGCCAGCAGCTCCACCCCGGCGGGCAATCAGCCCCAGCATTTT.

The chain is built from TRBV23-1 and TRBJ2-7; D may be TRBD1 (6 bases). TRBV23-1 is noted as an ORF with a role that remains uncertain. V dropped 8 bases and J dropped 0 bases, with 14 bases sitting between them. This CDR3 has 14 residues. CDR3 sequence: CASGTRYYSYEQYF. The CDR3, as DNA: TGCGCCAGCGGGACACGATATTACTCCTACGAGCAGTACTTC.

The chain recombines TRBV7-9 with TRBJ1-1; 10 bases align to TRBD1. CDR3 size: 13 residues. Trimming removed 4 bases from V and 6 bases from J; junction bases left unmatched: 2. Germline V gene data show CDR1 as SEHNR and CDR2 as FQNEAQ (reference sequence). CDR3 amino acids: CASSSGTGAEAFF. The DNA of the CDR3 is TGTGCCAGCAGCTCCGGGACAGGGGCTGAAGCTTTCTTT.

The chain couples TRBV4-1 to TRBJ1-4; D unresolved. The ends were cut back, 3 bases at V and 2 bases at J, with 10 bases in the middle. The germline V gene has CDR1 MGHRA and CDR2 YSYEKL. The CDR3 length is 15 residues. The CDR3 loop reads CASSQAGGTNEKLFF. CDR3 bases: TGCGCCAGCAGCCAGGCCGGAGGCACTAATGAAAAACTGTTTTTT.

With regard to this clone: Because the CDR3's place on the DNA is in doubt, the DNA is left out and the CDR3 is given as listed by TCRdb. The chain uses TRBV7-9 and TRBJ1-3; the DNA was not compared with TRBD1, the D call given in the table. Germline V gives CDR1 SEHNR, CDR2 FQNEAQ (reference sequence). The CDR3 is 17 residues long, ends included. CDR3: CASSSSDREFPGNTIYF.

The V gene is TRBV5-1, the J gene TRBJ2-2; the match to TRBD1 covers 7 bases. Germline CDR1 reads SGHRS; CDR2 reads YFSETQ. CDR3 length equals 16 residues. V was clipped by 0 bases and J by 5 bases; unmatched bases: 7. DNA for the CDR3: TGCGCCAGCAGCTTGGTAGGGGGCCCGGGGACCGGGGAGCTGTTTTTT. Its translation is CASSLVGGPGTGELFF. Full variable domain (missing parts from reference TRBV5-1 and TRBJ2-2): KAGVTQTPRYLIKTRGQQVTLSCSPISGHRSVSWYQQTPGQGLQFLFEYFSETQRNKGNFPGRFSGRQFSNSRSEMNVSTLELGDSALYLCASSLVGGPGTGELFFGEGSRLTVL.

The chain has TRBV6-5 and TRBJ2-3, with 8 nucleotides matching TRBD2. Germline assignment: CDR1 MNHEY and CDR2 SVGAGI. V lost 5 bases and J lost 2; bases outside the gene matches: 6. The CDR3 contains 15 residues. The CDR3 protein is CASSPAGAFTDTQYF. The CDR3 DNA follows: TGTGCCAGCAGTCCAGCGGGGGCCTTCACAGATACGCAGTATTTT.

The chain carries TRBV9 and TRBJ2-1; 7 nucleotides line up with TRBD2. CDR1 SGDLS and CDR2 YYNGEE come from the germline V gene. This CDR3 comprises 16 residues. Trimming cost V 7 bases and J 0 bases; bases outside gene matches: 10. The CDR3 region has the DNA TGTGCCAGCTCCCCCTGGGGCGGGGGCTCCTACAATGAGCAGTTCTTC. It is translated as CASSPWGGGSYNEQFF.

The CDR3 DNA sequence: TGTGCCAGCAGTGAATGGCCTGCGGGAGGAGCTTTCTTT. Translating gives CASSEWPAGGAFF. The chain has TRBV2 and TRBJ1-1, with D hard to call. Trimming removed 2 bases from V and 10 bases from J, with 14 bases in between. Germline loops: CDR1 SNHLY, CDR2 FYNNEI. This CDR3 comprises 13 residues.

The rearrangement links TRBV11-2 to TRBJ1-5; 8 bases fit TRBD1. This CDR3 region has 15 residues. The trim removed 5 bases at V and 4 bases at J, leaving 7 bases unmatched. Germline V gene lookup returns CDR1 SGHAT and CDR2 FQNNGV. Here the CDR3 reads CASSRGGQGNQPQHF. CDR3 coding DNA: TGTGCCAGCAGCCGAGGAGGACAGGGTAATCAGCCCCAGCATTTT.

The CDR3 is CASSVGTGIYEQYF. The CDR3 DNA is TGTGCCAGCAGCGTAGGGACAGGGATCTACGAGCAGTACTTC. The chain carries TRBV9 and TRBJ2-7, with 8 positions matching TRBD1. V was pared by 0 bases and J by 3 bases, with 2 bases of the junction left unmatched. The CDR3 runs to 14 residues. Germline values: CDR1 SGDLS, CDR2 YYNGEE.

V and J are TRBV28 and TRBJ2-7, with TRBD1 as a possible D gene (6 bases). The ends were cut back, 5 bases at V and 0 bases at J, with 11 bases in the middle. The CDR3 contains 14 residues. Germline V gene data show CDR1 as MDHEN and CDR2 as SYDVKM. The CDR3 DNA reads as TGTGCCAGCAGTCCTAGGGACACCTCCTACGAGCAGTACTTC. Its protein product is CASSPRDTSYEQYF.

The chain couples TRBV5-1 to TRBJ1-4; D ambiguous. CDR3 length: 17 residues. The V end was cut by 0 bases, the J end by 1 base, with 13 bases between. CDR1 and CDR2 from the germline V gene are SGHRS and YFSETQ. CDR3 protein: CASSLAEFRLTNEKLFF. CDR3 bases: TGCGCCAGCAGCTTGGCTGAGTTCAGGTTAACTAATGAAAAACTGTTTTTT.

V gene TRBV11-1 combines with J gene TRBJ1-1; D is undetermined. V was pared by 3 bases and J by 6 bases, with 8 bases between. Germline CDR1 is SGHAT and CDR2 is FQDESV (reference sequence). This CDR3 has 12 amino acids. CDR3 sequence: CASSFVGAEAFF. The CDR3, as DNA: TGTGCCAGCAGCTTCGTCGGGGCTGAAGCTTTCTTT. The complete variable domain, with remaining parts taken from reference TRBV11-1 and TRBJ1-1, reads EAEVAQSPRYKITEKSQAVAFWCDPISGHATLYWYRQILGQGPELLVQFQDESVVDDSQLPKDRFSAERLKGVDSTLKIQPAELGDSAMYLCASSFVGAEAFFGQGTRLTVV.

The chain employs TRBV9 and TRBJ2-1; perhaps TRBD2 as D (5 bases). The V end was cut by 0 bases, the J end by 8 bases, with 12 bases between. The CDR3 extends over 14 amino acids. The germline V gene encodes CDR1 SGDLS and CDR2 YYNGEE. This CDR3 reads CASSVEISVDEQFF. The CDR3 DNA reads TGTGCCAGCAGCGTAGAGATTAGCGTCGATGAGCAGTTCTTC.

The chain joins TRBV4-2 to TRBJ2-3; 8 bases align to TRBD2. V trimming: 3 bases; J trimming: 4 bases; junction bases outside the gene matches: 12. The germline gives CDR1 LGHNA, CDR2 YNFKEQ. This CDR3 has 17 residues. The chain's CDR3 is CASSHQAGGGGSDTQYF. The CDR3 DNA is TGTGCCAGCAGCCATCAGGCGGGGGGCGGGGGATCAGATACGCAGTATTTT.

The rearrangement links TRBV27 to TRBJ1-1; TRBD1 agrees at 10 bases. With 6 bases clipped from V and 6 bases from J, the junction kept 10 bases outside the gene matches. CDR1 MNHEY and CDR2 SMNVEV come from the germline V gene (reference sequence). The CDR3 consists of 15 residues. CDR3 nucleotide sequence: TGTGCCAGCAGCAAGCCGGGACAGGGGATTCCTGAAGCTTTCTTT. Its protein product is CASSKPGQGIPEAFF.

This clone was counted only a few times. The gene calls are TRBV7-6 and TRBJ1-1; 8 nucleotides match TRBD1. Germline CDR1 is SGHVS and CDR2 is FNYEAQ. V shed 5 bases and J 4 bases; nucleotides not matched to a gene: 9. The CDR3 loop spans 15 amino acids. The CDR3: CASSRYLTGATEAFF. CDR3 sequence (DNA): TGTGCCAGCAGCCGGTACTTGACAGGGGCCACTGAAGCTTTCTTT.

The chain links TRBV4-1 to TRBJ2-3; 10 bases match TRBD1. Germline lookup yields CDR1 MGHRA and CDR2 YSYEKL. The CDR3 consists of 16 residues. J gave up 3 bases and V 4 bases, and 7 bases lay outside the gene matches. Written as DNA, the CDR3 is TGCGCCAGCAGCCCGCCGGGACAGGGGCGAACAGATACGCAGTATTTT. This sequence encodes CASSPPGQGRTDTQYF.

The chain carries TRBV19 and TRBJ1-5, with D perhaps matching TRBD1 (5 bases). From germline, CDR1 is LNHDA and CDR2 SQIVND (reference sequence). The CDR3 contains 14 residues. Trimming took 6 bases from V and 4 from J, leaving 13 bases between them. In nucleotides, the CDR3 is TGTGCCAGTAGACCGGAGACAGAGAATCAGCCCCAGCATTTT. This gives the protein CASRPETENQPQHF.

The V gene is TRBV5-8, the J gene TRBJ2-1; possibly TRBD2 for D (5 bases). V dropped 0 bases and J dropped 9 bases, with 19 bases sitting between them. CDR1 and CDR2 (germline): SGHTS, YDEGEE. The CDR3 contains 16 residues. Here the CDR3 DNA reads TGTGCCAGCAGCTTGGTCGTGGGGAGTCCGGTCGGTGAGCAGTTCTTC. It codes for CASSLVVGSPVGEQFF.

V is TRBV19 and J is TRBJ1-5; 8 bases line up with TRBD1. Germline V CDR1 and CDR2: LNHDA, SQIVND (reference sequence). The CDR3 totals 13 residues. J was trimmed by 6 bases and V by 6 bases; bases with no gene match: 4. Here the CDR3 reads CASRTGEVQPQHF. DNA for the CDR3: TGTGCCAGTAGGACAGGGGAGGTTCAGCCCCAGCATTTT.

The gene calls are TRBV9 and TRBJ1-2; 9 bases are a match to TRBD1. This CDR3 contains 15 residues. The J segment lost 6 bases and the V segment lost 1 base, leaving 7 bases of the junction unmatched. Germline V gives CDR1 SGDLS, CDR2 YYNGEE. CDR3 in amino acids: CASSVTGGWSDGYTF. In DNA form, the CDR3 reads TGTGCCAGCAGCGTAACAGGGGGCTGGTCGGATGGCTACACCTTC. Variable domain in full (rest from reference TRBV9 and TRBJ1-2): DSGVTQTPKHLITATGQRVTLRCSPRSGDLSVYWYQQSLDQGLQFLIQYYNGEERAKGNILERFSAQQFPDLHSELNLSSLELGDSALYFCASSVTGGWSDGYTFGSGTRLTVV.

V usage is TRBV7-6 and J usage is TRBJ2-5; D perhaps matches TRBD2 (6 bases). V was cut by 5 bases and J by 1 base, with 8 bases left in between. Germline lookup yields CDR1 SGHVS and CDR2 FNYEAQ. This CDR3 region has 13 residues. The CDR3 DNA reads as TGTGCCAGCAGCCTGGGGGGCCAAGAGACCCAGTACTTC. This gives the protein CASSLGGQETQYF. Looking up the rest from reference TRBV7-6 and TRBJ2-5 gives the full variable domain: GAGVSQSPRYKVTKRGQDVALRCDPISGHVSLYWYRQALGQGPEFLTYFNYEAQQDKSGLPNDRFSAERPEGSISTLTIQRTEQRDSAMYRCASSLGGQETQYFGPGTRLLVL.

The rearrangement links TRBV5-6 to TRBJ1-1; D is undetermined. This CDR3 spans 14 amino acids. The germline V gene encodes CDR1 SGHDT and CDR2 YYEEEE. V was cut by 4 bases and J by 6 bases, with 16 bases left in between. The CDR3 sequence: CASSRMAMEAEAFF. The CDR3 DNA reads TGTGCCAGCAGCCGAATGGCGATGGAGGCTGAAGCTTTCTTT.

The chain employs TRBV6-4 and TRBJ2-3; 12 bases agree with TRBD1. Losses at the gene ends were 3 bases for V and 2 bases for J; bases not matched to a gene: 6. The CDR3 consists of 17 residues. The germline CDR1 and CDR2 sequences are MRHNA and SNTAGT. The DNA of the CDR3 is TGTGCCAGCAGTGAATCCCCGGGACAGGGGGCCACAGATACGCAGTATTTT. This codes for CASSESPGQGATDTQYF.

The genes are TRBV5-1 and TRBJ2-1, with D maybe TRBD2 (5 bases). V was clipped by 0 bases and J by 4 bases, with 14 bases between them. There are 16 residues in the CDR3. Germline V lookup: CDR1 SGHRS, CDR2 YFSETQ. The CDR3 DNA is TGCGCCAGCAGCTTGGGTCCAGCGGTCTATTACAATGAGCAGTTCTTC. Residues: CASSLGPAVYYNEQFF.